Each of the 3 T cell receptor beta chains below was sequenced from the same sample in a study of T cells after yellow fever vaccination. MiXCR, applied by TCRdb to the 5' RACE reads, yields one record per CDR3 protein. Among 12,000 or so distinct CDR3 sequences listed, 4% to 6% were seen once. Sequencing was performed on PBMCs, either bulk or a sorted T-cell subset (CD4+, CD8+, memory, or dextramer-sorted; not recorded which), taken 45 days after the yellow fever booster vaccination. The receptor source for this set is a young man who received the YFV17D yellow fever vaccine.

This clonotype was seen repeatedly, ten times or more. The chain has TRBV29-1 and TRBJ1-5; 7 bases agree with TRBD1. The CDR3 is 14 residues long. Germline CDR1 and CDR2: SQVTM and ANQGSEA. V shed 4 bases, J shed 4 bases, and the junction held 7 bases outside the gene matches. The CDR3 reads CSVAFGTENQPQHF. For the CDR3, the DNA is TGCAGCGTTGCTTTTGGGACAGAAAATCAGCCCCAGCATTTT.

This clonotype was seen many times. This rearrangement joins TRBV10-1 to TRBJ2-3, with D hard to call. V shed 1 base and J shed 1 base, with 3 bases lying between them. The CDR3 spans 13 residues. Looked up from germline, CDR1 is WNHNN and CDR2 is SYGVQD (reference sequence). This CDR3 is CASSELGTDTQYF. The DNA for the CDR3 is TGCGCCAGCAGTGAGTTGGGCACAGATACGCAGTATTTT.

This clonotype was found many times. J is TRBJ2-4 and V is TRBV14; D ambiguous. The CDR3 runs to 14 residues. Germline V gene sequence: CDR1 SGHDN, CDR2 FVKESK. V shed 0 bases and J shed 6 bases, with 9 bases lying between them. CDR3 coding DNA: TGTGCCAGCAGCCAAGAACGGGCACTAAACATTCAGTACTTC. Translated: CASSQERALNIQYF.